These T cell receptor beta chains were read from a single sample in a study of PD-L1 blockade in urothelial cancer. This table comes from immunoSEQ multiplex PCR, and its TCRdb copy is limited to in-frame clones, with some not included. The sample gives some 60,000 clones, 86% of which show up once; less than 3.5% is in the top ten. The specimen comprised PBMCs, sampled around atezolizumab (anti-PD-L1) treatment. These receptors were obtained from a man aged 45-60 years with urothelial cancer. Each CDR3 is given with its conserved first and last residue. A D gene is named only where the DNA matches it firmly. A clone size is listed for some rows: how often the clone was seen (once, few, many), or a class if it is expanded.

V gene: TRBV5-8
D gene: TRBD1
clone size: once
J gene: TRBJ1-1
CDR3 length: 15
CDR3 protein: CASRSTGQGFTEAFF
CDR3 DNA: TGTGCCAGCAGATCCACGGGACAGGGATTTACTGAAGCTTTCTTT

V gene: TRBV7-9
D gene: NA
clone size: NA
J gene: TRBJ2-7
CDR3 length: 12
CDR3 protein: CASSPGSYEQYF
CDR3 DNA: TGTGCCAGCAGCCCGGGCTCCTACGAGCAGTACTTC

V gene: TRBV5-1
D gene: NA
clone size: NA
J gene: TRBJ2-7
CDR3 length: 11
CDR3 protein: CASSLAGNQYF
CDR3 DNA: TGCGCCAGCAGCTTGGCAGGGAACCAGTACTTC

V gene: TRBV7-3
D gene: TRBD2
clone size: NA
J gene: TRBJ2-7
CDR3 length: 21
CDR3 protein: CASSLNGAASGGILANYEQYF
CDR3 DNA: TGTGCCAGCAGCTTAAATGGAGCGGCTAGCGGGGGAATATTGGCGAACTACGAGCAGTACTTC

V gene: TRBV7-6
D gene: TRBD2
clone size: few
J gene: TRBJ2-2
CDR3 length: 14
CDR3 protein: CATLAGAFTGELFF
CDR3 DNA: TGTGCCACACTAGCGGGAGCGTTCACCGGGGAGCTGTTTTTT

V gene: TRBV5-4
D gene: NA
clone size: NA
J gene: TRBJ1-2
CDR3 length: 15
CDR3 protein: CASSPGGVGNYGYTF
CDR3 DNA: TGTGCCAGCAGCCCAGGCGGGGTGGGGAACTATGGCTACACCTTC

V gene: TRBV6-5
D gene: NA
clone size: NA
J gene: TRBJ1-1
CDR3 length: 13
CDR3 protein: CASIHSGEAEAFF
CDR3 DNA: TGTGCCAGCATACATTCTGGGGAGGCTGAAGCTTTCTTT

V gene: TRBV18
D gene: TRBD1
clone size: NA
J gene: TRBJ2-1
CDR3 length: 17
CDR3 protein: CASSRGARTGGSNEQFF
CDR3 DNA: TGTGCCAGCTCACGAGGGGCTCGGACAGGGGGTAGCAATGAGCAGTTCTTC

V gene: TRBV7-2
D gene: NA
clone size: NA
J gene: TRBJ2-3
CDR3 length: 16
CDR3 protein: CASSLVSGSGTDTQYF
CDR3 DNA: TGTGCCAGCAGCTTAGTCAGCGGATCTGGCACAGATACGCAGTATTTT

V gene: TRBV28
D gene: TRBD1
clone size: once
J gene: TRBJ1-2
CDR3 length: 12
CDR3 protein: CASSSGGYGYTF
CDR3 DNA: TGTGCCAGCAGTTCAGGGGGCTATGGCTACACCTTC

V gene: TRBV9
D gene: TRBD2
clone size: NA
J gene: TRBJ2-5
CDR3 length: 17
CDR3 protein: CASSSGTSGRAAETQYF
CDR3 DNA: TGTGCCAGCAGCTCAGGGACTAGCGGGAGGGCCGCGGAGACCCAGTACTTC

V gene: TRBV5-1
D gene: TRBD2
clone size: few
J gene: TRBJ2-1
CDR3 length: 16
CDR3 protein: CASSYNPGLAGNEQFF
CDR3 DNA: TGCGCCAGCAGTTATAATCCGGGACTAGCAGGCAATGAGCAGTTCTTC

V gene: TRBV2
D gene: NA
clone size: NA
J gene: TRBJ2-1
CDR3 length: 20
CDR3 protein: CASSEVLLASRDTAVDEQFF
CDR3 DNA: TGTGCCAGCAGTGAAGTTCTACTCGCCTCCCGGGACACGGCGGTCGATGAGCAGTTCTTC

V gene: TRBV6-5
D gene: TRBD1
clone size: NA
J gene: TRBJ1-2
CDR3 length: 15
CDR3 protein: CASSPGTGGNYGYTF
CDR3 DNA: TGTGCCAGCAGCCCCGGGACAGGGGGGAACTATGGCTACACCTTC

V gene: TRBV10-3
D gene: NA
clone size: NA
J gene: TRBJ2-3
CDR3 length: 11
CDR3 protein: CAISVGGTQYF
CDR3 DNA: TGTGCCATCAGTGTGGGAGGAACGCAGTATTTT

V gene: TRBV7-8
D gene: TRBD1
clone size: once
J gene: TRBJ2-2
CDR3 length: 15
CDR3 protein: CASTLGQTNTGELFF
CDR3 DNA: TGTGCCAGCACCCTGGGACAGACGAACACCGGGGAGCTGTTTTTT

V gene: TRBV7-2
D gene: TRBD2
clone size: NA
J gene: TRBJ2-7
CDR3 length: 15
CDR3 protein: CASRPTSGLSYEQYF
CDR3 DNA: TGTGCCAGCAGGCCCACTAGCGGGTTATCCTACGAGCAGTACTTC

V gene: TRBV21-1
D gene: NA
clone size: NA
J gene: TRBJ2-1
CDR3 length: 14
CDR3 protein: CASPETSGSRAEFF
CDR3 DNA: TGTGCCAGCCCCGAGACTAGCGGGAGTCGAGCGGAGTTCTTC

V gene: TRBV18
D gene: NA
clone size: NA
J gene: TRBJ1-2
CDR3 length: 15
CDR3 protein: CASSPLANPNYGYTF
CDR3 DNA: TGTGCCAGCTCACCATTGGCAAACCCTAACTATGGCTACACCTTC

V gene: TRBV10-3
D gene: NA
clone size: NA
J gene: TRBJ1-1
CDR3 length: 12
CDR3 protein: CAISDRNTEAFF
CDR3 DNA: TGTGCCATCAGTGACAGGAACACTGAAGCTTTCTTT

V gene: TRBV19
D gene: NA
clone size: NA
J gene: TRBJ2-1
CDR3 length: 16
CDR3 protein: CASSIDLDGSWNEQFF
CDR3 DNA: TGTGCCAGTAGTATAGATCTGGACGGGAGTTGGAATGAGCAGTTCTTC

V gene: TRBV6-1
D gene: TRBD1
clone size: NA
J gene: TRBJ2-1
CDR3 length: 18
CDR3 protein: CASSGKDRVYLRHNEQFF
CDR3 DNA: TGTGCCAGCAGTGGGAAGGACAGGGTATACCTTCGCCACAATGAGCAGTTCTTC

V gene: TRBV19
D gene: NA
clone size: once
J gene: TRBJ2-1
CDR3 length: 15
CDR3 protein: CASTPEGGSYNEQFF
CDR3 DNA: TGTGCCAGTACCCCGGAAGGGGGCTCCTACAATGAGCAGTTCTTC

V gene: TRBV15
D gene: TRBD2
clone size: NA
J gene: TRBJ2-7
CDR3 length: 14
CDR3 protein: CATSRLAGGNEQYF
CDR3 DNA: TGTGCCACCAGCAGACTAGCGGGAGGGAACGAGCAGTACTTC

V gene: TRBV28
D gene: TRBD1
clone size: NA
J gene: TRBJ1-6
CDR3 length: 16
CDR3 protein: CASSKTGSRRGSPLHF
CDR3 DNA: TGTGCCAGCAGCAAGACAGGGTCCCGAAGGGGTTCACCCCTCCACTTT

V gene: TRBV7-7
D gene: NA
clone size: few
J gene: TRBJ2-1
CDR3 length: 14
CDR3 protein: CASSLPGLCNEQFF
CDR3 DNA: TGTGCTAGCAGCTTACCGGGACTCTGCAATGAGCAGTTCTTC

V gene: TRBV7-9
D gene: TRBD1
clone size: NA
J gene: TRBJ1-5
CDR3 length: 14
CDR3 protein: CASSTDRGRQPQHF
CDR3 DNA: TGTGCCAGCAGCACGGACAGGGGGCGTCAGCCCCAGCATTTT

V gene: TRBV28
D gene: TRBD1
clone size: once
J gene: TRBJ1-6
CDR3 length: 16
CDR3 protein: CASSPGQGLSWSPLHF
CDR3 DNA: TGTGCCAGCAGTCCCGGACAGGGCTTATCATGGTCACCCCTCCACTTT

V gene: TRBV4-2
D gene: TRBD2
clone size: NA
J gene: TRBJ2-5
CDR3 length: 17
CDR3 protein: CASSLGLAGTTQETQYF
CDR3 DNA: TGTGCCAGCAGCCTCGGACTAGCGGGTACAACTCAAGAGACCCAGTACTTC

V gene: TRBV6-6
D gene: TRBD2
clone size: NA
J gene: TRBJ2-1
CDR3 length: 16
CDR3 protein: CASSYIPSGDFNEQFF
CDR3 DNA: TGTGCCAGCAGTTACATCCCTAGCGGGGATTTCAATGAGCAGTTCTTC

V gene: TRBV6-6
D gene: TRBD1
clone size: NA
J gene: TRBJ1-1
CDR3 length: 13
CDR3 protein: CASVLTGGGEAFF
CDR3 DNA: TGTGCCAGCGTGTTAACAGGGGGAGGTGAAGCTTTCTTT

V gene: TRBV5-5
D gene: NA
clone size: NA
J gene: TRBJ1-5
CDR3 length: 19
CDR3 protein: CASSVTGTYFLGSNQPQHF
CDR3 DNA: TGTGCCAGCAGCGTAACCGGGACATACTTCCTTGGAAGCAATCAGCCCCAGCATTTT

V gene: TRBV7-9
D gene: NA
clone size: NA
J gene: TRBJ2-3
CDR3 length: 12
CDR3 protein: CASSMDTGTQYF
CDR3 DNA: TGTGCCAGCAGCATGGACACGGGTACGCAGTATTTT

V gene: TRBV28
D gene: TRBD1
clone size: NA
J gene: TRBJ1-5
CDR3 length: 14
CDR3 protein: CASRDRGRNQPQHF
CDR3 DNA: TGTGCCAGCAGGGACAGGGGGCGGAATCAGCCCCAGCATTTT

V gene: TRBV28
D gene: TRBD2
clone size: NA
J gene: TRBJ2-7
CDR3 length: 14
CDR3 protein: CASINSGASYEQYF
CDR3 DNA: TGTGCCAGCATAAATAGCGGGGCGTCCTACGAGCAGTACTTC

V gene: TRBV18
D gene: TRBD1
clone size: NA
J gene: TRBJ1-2
CDR3 length: 14
CDR3 protein: CASSPGTGQYGYTF
CDR3 DNA: TGTGCCAGCTCACCGGGGACAGGACAATATGGCTACACCTTC

V gene: TRBV6-1
D gene: TRBD2
clone size: few
J gene: TRBJ2-7
CDR3 length: 15
CDR3 protein: CASSDPYAGGLEQYF
CDR3 DNA: TGTGCCAGCAGTGACCCCTATGCGGGAGGGCTCGAGCAGTACTTC

V gene: TRBV7-2
D gene: TRBD1
clone size: NA
J gene: TRBJ1-5
CDR3 length: 15
CDR3 protein: CASSWWDREGQPQHF
CDR3 DNA: TGTGCCAGCAGCTGGTGGGACAGGGAGGGCCAGCCCCAGCATTTT

V gene: TRBV18
D gene: NA
clone size: NA
J gene: TRBJ2-1
CDR3 length: 12
CDR3 protein: CASSPKITGQFF
CDR3 DNA: TGTGCCAGCTCACCCAAAATAACAGGACAGTTCTTC

V gene: TRBV19
D gene: NA
clone size: few
J gene: TRBJ1-6
CDR3 length: 15
CDR3 protein: CASSSGLSYNSPLHF
CDR3 DNA: TGTGCCAGTAGCTCAGGGTTATCCTATAATTCACCCCTCCACTTT

V gene: TRBV6-5
D gene: NA
clone size: NA
J gene: TRBJ1-2
CDR3 length: 14
CDR3 protein: CASSSRYRHYGYTF
CDR3 DNA: TGTGCCAGCAGTTCTAGATACAGGCACTATGGCTACACCTTC

V gene: TRBV7-9
D gene: TRBD2
clone size: NA
J gene: TRBJ2-2
CDR3 length: 16
CDR3 protein: CASSPNVGLSTGELFF
CDR3 DNA: TGTGCCAGCAGTCCTAATGTGGGACTATCCACCGGGGAGCTGTTTTTT

V gene: TRBV2
D gene: TRBD2
clone size: NA
J gene: TRBJ2-7
CDR3 length: 18
CDR3 protein: CASSDPIVGLAGSREQYF
CDR3 DNA: TGTGCCAGCAGTGACCCGATCGTGGGACTAGCGGGATCAAGGGAGCAGTACTTC

V gene: TRBV19
D gene: TRBD1
clone size: NA
J gene: TRBJ1-2
CDR3 length: 17
CDR3 protein: CASSAQEGQPRPDGYTF
CDR3 DNA: TGTGCCAGTAGCGCGCAGGAGGGACAGCCCCGCCCGGATGGCTACACCTTC

V gene: TRBV7-6
D gene: NA
clone size: NA
J gene: TRBJ2-5
CDR3 length: 14
CDR3 protein: CASSLEAAQETQYF
CDR3 DNA: TGTGCCAGCAGCTTAGAGGCGGCACAAGAGACCCAGTACTTC

V gene: TRBV4-2
D gene: NA
clone size: NA
J gene: TRBJ2-2
CDR3 length: 15
CDR3 protein: CASSQNQRLAGELFF
CDR3 DNA: TGTGCCAGCAGCCAAAACCAGCGACTAGCCGGGGAGCTGTTTTTT

V gene: TRBV28
D gene: TRBD2
clone size: NA
J gene: TRBJ2-1
CDR3 length: 16
CDR3 protein: CASSLSLAGGRDEQFF
CDR3 DNA: TGTGCCAGCAGTTTATCCTTAGCGGGAGGGCGGGATGAGCAGTTCTTC

V gene: TRBV28
D gene: NA
clone size: NA
J gene: TRBJ1-4
CDR3 length: 15
CDR3 protein: CASSLALRANEKLFF
CDR3 DNA: TGTGCCAGCAGTTTAGCGCTCCGAGCTAATGAAAAACTGTTTTTT

V gene: TRBV28
D gene: NA
clone size: NA
J gene: TRBJ1-4
CDR3 length: 15
CDR3 protein: CASTRELVANEKLFF
CDR3 DNA: TGTGCCAGCACCCGCGAGTTAGTTGCTAATGAAAAACTGTTTTTT

V gene: TRBV6-1
D gene: TRBD1
clone size: NA
J gene: TRBJ1-2
CDR3 length: 13
CDR3 protein: CASSRGQNYGYTF
CDR3 DNA: TGTGCCAGCAGTCGGGGACAGAACTATGGCTACACCTTC

V gene: TRBV7-9
D gene: TRBD2
clone size: NA
J gene: TRBJ2-3
CDR3 length: 16
CDR3 protein: CASSLTSSGPTDTQYF
CDR3 DNA: TGTGCCAGCAGCCTAACATCTAGCGGCCCCACAGATACGCAGTATTTT

V gene: TRBV28
D gene: NA
clone size: NA
J gene: TRBJ1-1
CDR3 length: 15
CDR3 protein: CASTPGLGANTEAFF
CDR3 DNA: TGTGCCAGCACCCCCGGGTTGGGGGCTAACACTGAAGCTTTCTTT

V gene: TRBV9
D gene: NA
clone size: NA
J gene: TRBJ1-6
CDR3 length: 16
CDR3 protein: CASSIGQFLANSPLHF
CDR3 DNA: TGTGCCAGCAGCATTGGACAGTTTTTAGCGAATTCACCCCTCCACTTT